Below, 30 T cell receptor beta chains from the same sample are listed, as sequenced in a study of T cell responses to AZD1222 COVID-19 vaccine. Libraries were prepared by immunoSEQ multiplex PCR; TCRdb keeps only in-frame clonotypes and omits some of them. The sample carries about 150,000 clones, approximately 91% recorded once. Sequences were derived from peripheral blood, sampled 28 days after the second AZD1222 dose. The receptors stem from an adult who received the AZD1222 COVID-19 vaccine.

The chain combines TRBV7-2 with TRBJ1-3; D uncertain. The CDR3 is 15 residues long. Germline values: CDR1 SGHTA, CDR2 FQGNSA. The V and J ends lost 0 bases and 2 bases respectively, with 8 bases between them. CDR3 nucleotide sequence: TGTGCCAGCAGCTTAGCAAGGAAACCTGGAAACACCATATATTTT. Encoded protein: CASSLARKPGNTIYF.

This chain connects TRBV15 to TRBJ1-2; TRBD1 matches 7 bases. J gave up 5 bases and V 0 bases, and 6 bases lay outside the gene matches. The CDR3 runs to 15 residues. Per the germline V gene, CDR1 is LNHNV and CDR2 is YYDKDF (reference sequence). The CDR3 DNA reads as TGTGCCACCAGCAGAGACGCAGGACAGGCTTATGGCTACACCTTC. Its protein is CATSRDAGQAYGYTF.

This chain joins TRBV19 and TRBJ1-3; D possibly corresponds to TRBD1 (6 bases). The germline gives CDR1 LNHDA, CDR2 SQIVND (reference sequence). This CDR3 spans 14 amino acids. Between the trimmed V and J ends, which lost 5 bases and 2 bases, there was a span of 10 bases. The CDR3 region has the DNA TGTGCCAGTAGTTTCGACAGGACTGGAAACACCATATATTTT. This translates into CASSFDRTGNTIYF.

The rearrangement uses TRBV7-9 and TRBJ1-4; D is perhaps TRBD1 (5 bases). The germline V and J ends were trimmed by 1 base and 0 bases, with 15 bases remaining between them. Germline CDR1 is SEHNR and CDR2 is FQNEAQ (reference sequence). This CDR3 has 18 amino acids. CDR3: CASSLGTGAHPTNEKLFF. DNA for the CDR3: TGTGCCAGCAGCTTAGGGACCGGGGCCCACCCAACTAATGAAAAACTGTTTTTT.

This clone was seen just once. This chain links TRBV5-1 with TRBJ1-4, with a possible D match to TRBD1 (6 bases). The CDR3 covers 14 residues. Germline assignment: CDR1 SGHRS and CDR2 YFSETQ. With 5 bases removed from V and 4 bases from J, the gap between germline ends came to 12 bases. CDR3: CASRPGTSNEKLFF. The CDR3 DNA follows: TGCGCCAGCAGGCCCGGGACAAGTAATGAAAAACTGTTTTTT.

This chain uses TRBV5-1 with TRBJ1-2, with 7 bases matching TRBD1. The ends lost 4 bases at V and 5 bases at J; junction bases unmatched: 11. Germline CDR1 and CDR2: SGHRS and YFSETQ. There are 15 residues in the CDR3. DNA of the CDR3: TGCGCCAGCAGCCCCATTGCCGGGACAGATTATGGCTACACCTTC. Residues: CASSPIAGTDYGYTF.

This chain uses TRBV12-3 or TRBV12-4 with TRBJ2-3; D might be TRBD2 (6 bases). The CDR3 runs to 13 residues. V was clipped by 11 bases and J by 1 base, with 13 bases between them. The CDR3 loop is CAGGTPRTDTQYF. CDR3 bases: TGTGCCGGTGGGACTCCTCGCACAGATACGCAGTATTTT.

This clone has more than one count but fewer than ten. The chain combines TRBV3-1 (or the pseudogene TRBV3-2) with TRBJ1-2; D remains ambiguous. V lost 6 bases and J lost 3, with 11 bases in between. Germline lookup yields CDR1 LGHDT and CDR2 YNNKEL (reference sequence). The CDR3 consists of 13 residues. CDR3 nucleotides: TGTGCCAGCAGTCAGCAGGTCGACTATGGCTACACCTTC. Residues: CASSQQVDYGYTF.

This chain uses TRBV10-1 with TRBJ2-7; a possible D gene is TRBD2 (5 bases). Germline lookup yields CDR1 WNHNN and CDR2 SYGVQD (reference sequence). The CDR3 covers 13 residues. The germline V and J ends were trimmed by 3 bases and 0 bases, with 6 bases remaining between them. Here the CDR3 DNA reads TGCGCCAGCAGTGAAGGGAGCTCCTACGAGCAGTACTTC. Translated, it gives CASSEGSSYEQYF.

The chain combines TRBV20-1 with TRBJ1-5, with D tentatively TRBD1 (5 bases). The V gene lost 6 bases and the J gene lost 6 bases, with 9 bases spanning the gap. Germline assignment: CDR1 DFQATT and CDR2 SNEGSKA (reference sequence). CDR3 size: 11 residues. CDR3 nucleotides: TGCAGTGCGGGGCGGGGTCAGCCCCAGCATTTT. Encoded protein: CSAGRGQPQHF.

This chain connects TRBV30 to TRBJ1-2, with D unresolved. The CDR3 contains 10 residues. Germline CDR1 GTSNPN, CDR2 SVGIG (reference sequence). Trimming pared 7 bases from V and 11 bases from J, leaving 14 bases between. The CDR3 DNA is TGTGCCTCGAGAGAAACAGATTACACCTTC. Its translation is CASRETDYTF.

The chain has TRBV2 and TRBJ2-7; 9 positions match TRBD1. The V gene's germline CDR1 is SNHLY and CDR2 FYNNEI. The V and J ends lost 4 bases and 2 bases, in that order; junction bases with no gene match: 15. CDR3 length: 18 amino acids. CDR3 sequence reads: CASSALPNTGGWAYEQYF. In nucleotides, the CDR3 is TGTGCCAGCAGTGCACTCCCTAACACAGGGGGCTGGGCCTACGAGCAGTACTTC.

This chain uses TRBV18 with TRBJ2-7, with 12 nucleotides matching TRBD2. CDR3 length: 16 amino acids. The trim removed 3 bases at V and 3 bases at J, leaving 6 bases unmatched. Germline-derived CDR1 and CDR2 are KGHSH and LQKENI. CDR3 loop: CASSPKLAGGFYEQYF. The DNA of the CDR3 is TGTGCCAGCTCACCCAAACTAGCGGGGGGCTTCTACGAGCAGTACTTC.

This clone has more than one count but fewer than ten. The chain is built from TRBV7-9 and TRBJ1-6; D not certain. V was trimmed by 1 base and J by 4 bases, leaving 5 bases between them. Germline lookup yields CDR1 SEHNR and CDR2 FQNEAQ (reference sequence). This CDR3 comprises 14 residues. CDR3 protein: CASSLEQYNSPLHF. CDR3 coding DNA: TGTGCCAGCAGCTTAGAACAGTATAATTCACCCCTCCACTTT.

The V gene is TRBV6-6, the J gene TRBJ1-2, with D possibly being TRBD1 (6 bases). V was trimmed by 5 bases and J by 4 bases, leaving 17 bases between them. The CDR3 runs to 15 residues. Germline assignment: CDR1 MNHNY and CDR2 SVGAGI (reference sequence). In DNA, the CDR3 is TGTGCCAGCAGTAGCGTGGCAGGGGCTAGCTATGGCTACACCTTC. Its translation: CASSSVAGASYGYTF.

This clone was detected only once. The chain is built from TRBV7-9 and TRBJ2-3, with D unresolved. Germline V CDR1 and CDR2: SEHNR, FQNEAQ (reference sequence). Trimming cost V 1 base and J 2 bases, with 7 bases left between them. CDR3 size: 14 residues. CDR3 in DNA: TGTGCCAGCAGCTTAGGGAGTTTCACAGATACGCAGTATTTT. Translating it yields CASSLGSFTDTQYF.

The CDR3 DNA sequence: TGTGCCAGCAGCCAAGGATTAGGACTAGCGGGAGTCGAGCAGTACTTC. Translating it yields CASSQGLGLAGVEQYF. The J gene is TRBJ2-7, the V gene TRBV14; 13 bases match TRBD2. CDR1 SGHDN and CDR2 FVKESK come from the germline V gene. With V trimmed by 1 base and J by 6 bases, 6 bases remained unmatched. The CDR3 is 16 amino acids.

The chain is built from TRBV13 and TRBJ2-7; TRBD2 matches at 7 bases. The germline gives CDR1 PRHDT, CDR2 FYEKMQ (reference sequence). CDR3 length equals 16 residues. Trimming removed 5 bases from V and 3 bases from J; junction bases left unmatched: 13. The CDR3 region is CASSTPPEAGSYEQYF. CDR3 DNA sequence: TGTGCCAGCAGCACCCCCCCGGAAGCGGGAAGCTACGAGCAGTACTTC.

This chain links TRBV6-5 with TRBJ1-1; a possible D gene is TRBD1 (6 bases). The germline gives CDR1 MNHEY, CDR2 SVGAGI. The CDR3 loop spans 12 amino acids. V lost 6 bases, J lost 9 bases, and 14 bases lay in between. The CDR3 nucleotides are TGTGCCAGCAGAGCTGGACAGAATAAAGCTTTCTTT. Translating gives CASRAGQNKAFF.

The chain uses TRBV18 and TRBJ1-1, with D possibly being TRBD1 (5 bases). CDR3 size: 16 residues. Trimming removed 2 bases at V and 2 bases at J, with 15 bases between. Germline-derived CDR1 and CDR2 are KGHSH and LQKENI. In DNA, the CDR3 is TGTGCCAGCTCACCAGACAGCCCACCACTAAACACTGAAGCTTTCTTT. This codes for CASSPDSPPLNTEAFF.

The chain has TRBV5-1 and TRBJ2-4; 10 bases are a match to TRBD2. CDR1 is SGHRS, CDR2 YFSETQ, per germline. The CDR3 totals 20 residues. Trimming took 3 bases from V and 6 from J; bases not matched to a gene: 21. CDR3 protein: CASSSPPSGGDPYRRNIQYF. The CDR3 bases are TGCGCCAGCAGCTCCCCCCCGAGCGGGGGGGACCCATATAGGAGAAACATTCAGTACTTC.

The J gene is TRBJ1-5, the V gene TRBV6-5; perhaps TRBD1 as D (5 bases). The length of the CDR3 is 13 residues. Germline V gene sequence: CDR1 MNHEY, CDR2 SVGAGI. V was shortened by 6 bases and J by 4 bases, with 10 bases between the two germline ends. CDR3 residues: CASRDQGNQPQHF. CDR3 nucleotides: TGTGCCAGCAGAGACCAGGGAAATCAGCCCCAGCATTTT.

The rearrangement links TRBV24-1 to TRBJ2-3; D might be TRBD2 (6 bases). Looked up from germline, CDR1 is KGHDR and CDR2 is SFDVKD. The V and J ends lost 0 bases and 8 bases respectively, with 11 bases between them. The CDR3 sequence is 14 residues long. CDR3 sequence reads: CATSDLWGEGTQYF. The CDR3 DNA reads TGTGCCACCAGTGATTTGTGGGGGGAAGGTACGCAGTATTTT.

The gene calls are TRBV5-6 and TRBJ1-2; 9 bases fit TRBD1. The CDR3 runs 15 residues. The germline gives CDR1 SGHDT, CDR2 YYEEEE. With 1 base clipped from V and 5 bases from J, the junction kept 6 bases outside the gene matches. Here the CDR3 DNA reads TGTGCCAGCAGCTTGTTGGGGACAGGGAGGTATGGCTACACCTTC. Protein sequence: CASSLLGTGRYGYTF.

The CDR3 sequence: CASSVEGSYGYTF. The CDR3 DNA follows: TGTGCCAGCAGTGTGGAAGGATCCTATGGCTACACCTTC. This chain connects TRBV2 to TRBJ1-2, with unresolved D. The germline V gene encodes CDR1 SNHLY and CDR2 FYNNEI. V dropped 4 bases and J dropped 4 bases, with 10 bases sitting between them. This CDR3 spans 13 amino acids.

J is TRBJ2-1 and V is TRBV9; D gene unclear. CDR3 length: 14 residues. CDR1 is SGDLS and CDR2 is YYNGEE in the germline V gene. The V and J ends lost 4 bases and 0 bases respectively, with 8 bases between them. The CDR3 spells CASSPWGSYNEQFF. The CDR3 DNA reads TGTGCCAGCAGCCCGTGGGGCTCCTACAATGAGCAGTTCTTC.

This sequence joins TRBV10-1 and TRBJ2-2; D uncertain. V was trimmed by 1 base and J by 0 bases, leaving 3 bases between them. The CDR3 runs 14 residues. The germline gives CDR1 WNHNN, CDR2 SYGVQD (reference sequence). Written as DNA, the CDR3 is TGCGCCAGCAGTGAGTTGGCGAACACCGGGGAGCTGTTTTTT. Protein product: CASSELANTGELFF.

V gene TRBV19 combines with J gene TRBJ2-2; TRBD2 aligns across 9 bases. CDR3 length equals 16 residues. V trimming: 7 bases; J trimming: 5 bases; junction bases outside the gene matches: 11. Germline V gene data show CDR1 as LNHDA and CDR2 as SQIVND (reference sequence). The CDR3, as DNA: TGTGCCAGTAAGGTTTCTAGCGGGATGAGAACCGGGGAGCTGTTTTTT. Protein sequence: CASKVSSGMRTGELFF.

The rearrangement joins TRBV2 to TRBJ1-1; 10 nucleotides align to TRBD1. CDR3 length equals 15 residues. Trimming removed 7 bases from V and 10 bases from J; junction bases left unmatched: 15. Per germline, CDR1 SNHLY and CDR2 FYNNEI. CDR3 nucleotides: TGTGCCAGCAAGCACGAAGGGACAGGGGCTAGGAGAGCTTTCTTT. This translates into CASKHEGTGARRAFF.

This clone has just one count. CDR3 sequence: CASSYQGIVEGQPQHF. Written as DNA, the CDR3 is TGTGCCAGCAGTTACCAGGGGATCGTTGAGGGTCAGCCCCAGCATTTT. This chain connects TRBV6-5 to TRBJ1-5; D is possibly TRBD1 (6 bases). The CDR3 length is 16 residues. Trimming left V 2 bases short and J 6 bases short, with 17 bases between. Germline V gene data show CDR1 as MNHEY and CDR2 as SVGAGI.